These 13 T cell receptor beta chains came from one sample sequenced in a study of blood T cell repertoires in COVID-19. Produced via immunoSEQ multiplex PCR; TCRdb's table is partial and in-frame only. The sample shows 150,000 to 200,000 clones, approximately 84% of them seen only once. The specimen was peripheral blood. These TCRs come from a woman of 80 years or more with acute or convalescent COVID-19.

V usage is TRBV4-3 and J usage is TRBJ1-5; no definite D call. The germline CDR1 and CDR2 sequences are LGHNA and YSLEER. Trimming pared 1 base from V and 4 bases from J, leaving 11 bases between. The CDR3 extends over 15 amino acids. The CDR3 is CASSQGAGWNQPQHF. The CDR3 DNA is TGCGCCAGCAGCCAAGGAGCGGGTTGGAATCAGCCCCAGCATTTT.

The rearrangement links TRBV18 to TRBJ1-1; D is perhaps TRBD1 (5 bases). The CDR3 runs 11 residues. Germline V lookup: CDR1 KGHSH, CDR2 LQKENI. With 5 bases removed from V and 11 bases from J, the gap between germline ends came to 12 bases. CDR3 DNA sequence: TGTGCCAGCTCAAACCAGGGTGGCGCTTTCTTT. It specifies CASSNQGGAFF.

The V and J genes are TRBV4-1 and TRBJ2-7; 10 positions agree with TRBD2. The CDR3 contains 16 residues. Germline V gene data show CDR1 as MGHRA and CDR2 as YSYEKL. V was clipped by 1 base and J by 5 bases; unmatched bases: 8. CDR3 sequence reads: CASSQVLAGKFHEQYF. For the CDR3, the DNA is TGCGCCAGCAGCCAAGTACTAGCGGGAAAATTCCACGAGCAGTACTTC.

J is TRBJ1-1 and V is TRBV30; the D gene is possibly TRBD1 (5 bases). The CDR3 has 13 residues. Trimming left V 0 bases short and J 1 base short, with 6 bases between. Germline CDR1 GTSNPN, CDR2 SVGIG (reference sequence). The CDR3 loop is CAWSVQANTEAFF. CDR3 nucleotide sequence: TGTGCCTGGAGTGTACAGGCGAACACTGAAGCTTTCTTT.

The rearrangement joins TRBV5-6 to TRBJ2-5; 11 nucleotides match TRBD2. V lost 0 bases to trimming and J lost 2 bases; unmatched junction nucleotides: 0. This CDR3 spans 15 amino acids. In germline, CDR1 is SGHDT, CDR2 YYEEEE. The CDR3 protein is CASSLVAGGQETQYF. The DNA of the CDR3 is TGTGCCAGCAGCTTGGTAGCGGGAGGGCAAGAGACCCAGTACTTC. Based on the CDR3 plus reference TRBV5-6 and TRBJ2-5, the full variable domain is DAGVTQSPTHLIKTRGQQVTLRCSPKSGHDTVSWYQQALGQGPQFIFQYYEEEERQRGNFPDRFSGHQFPNYSSELNVNALLLGDSALYLCASSLVAGGQETQYFGPGTRLLVL.

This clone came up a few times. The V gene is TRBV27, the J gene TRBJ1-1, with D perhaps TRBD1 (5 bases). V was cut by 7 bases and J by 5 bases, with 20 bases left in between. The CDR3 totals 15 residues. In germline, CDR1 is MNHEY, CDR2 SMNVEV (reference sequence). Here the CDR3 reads CASIAGLRGGTEAFF. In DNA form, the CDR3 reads TGTGCCAGCATCGCAGGGCTCCGGGGAGGGACTGAAGCTTTCTTT.

In nucleotides, the CDR3 is TGTGCCAGCAGCTTTCGGACTAGCGGGTACAGCACAGATACGCAGTATTTT. Its protein product is CASSFRTSGYSTDTQYF. J is TRBJ2-3 and V is TRBV5-4, with TRBD2 identical over 11 bases. The ends lost 2 bases at V and 0 bases at J; junction bases unmatched: 5. Germline V CDR1 and CDR2: SGHNT, YYREEE (reference sequence). This CDR3 spans 17 amino acids.

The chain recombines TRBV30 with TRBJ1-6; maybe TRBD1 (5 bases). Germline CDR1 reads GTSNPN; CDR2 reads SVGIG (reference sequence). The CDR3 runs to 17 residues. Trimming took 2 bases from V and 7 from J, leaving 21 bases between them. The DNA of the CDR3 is TGTGCCTGGAGTCGGGACTCCCAAAGGTTATACAATTCACCCCTCCACTTT. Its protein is CAWSRDSQRLYNSPLHF.

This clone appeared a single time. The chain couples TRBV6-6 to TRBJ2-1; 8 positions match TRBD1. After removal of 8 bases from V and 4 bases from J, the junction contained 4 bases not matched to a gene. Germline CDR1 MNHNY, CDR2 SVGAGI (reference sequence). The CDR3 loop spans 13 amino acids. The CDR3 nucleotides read TGTGCCAGCCGGGACAGGCTTTACAATGAGCAGTTCTTC. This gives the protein CASRDRLYNEQFF.

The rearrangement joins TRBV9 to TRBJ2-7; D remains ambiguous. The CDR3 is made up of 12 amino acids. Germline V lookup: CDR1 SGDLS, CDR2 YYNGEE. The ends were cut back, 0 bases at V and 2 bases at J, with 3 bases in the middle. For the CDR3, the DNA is TGTGCCAGCAGCGTAGATACCTACGAGCAGTACTTC. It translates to CASSVDTYEQYF. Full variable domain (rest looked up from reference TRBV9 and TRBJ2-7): DSGVTQTPKHLITATGQRVTLRCSPRSGDLSVYWYQQSLDQGLQFLIQYYNGEERAKGNILERFSAQQFPDLHSELNLSSLELGDSALYFCASSVDTYEQYFGPGTRLTVT.

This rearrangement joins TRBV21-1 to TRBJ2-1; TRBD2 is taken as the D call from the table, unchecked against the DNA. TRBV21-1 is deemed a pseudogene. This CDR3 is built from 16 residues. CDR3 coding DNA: TGTGCCAGCAGCAAACGGGGGCGGACTAGCGGCGTTGAGCAGTTCTTC. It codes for CASSKRGRTSGVEQFF.

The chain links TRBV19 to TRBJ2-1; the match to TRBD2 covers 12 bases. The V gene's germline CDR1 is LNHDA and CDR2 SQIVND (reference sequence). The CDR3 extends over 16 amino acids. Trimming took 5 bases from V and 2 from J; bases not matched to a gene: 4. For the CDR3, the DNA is TGTGCCAGTAGTCTGACTAGCGGGAGACCCTACAATGAGCAGTTCTTC. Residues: CASSLTSGRPYNEQFF. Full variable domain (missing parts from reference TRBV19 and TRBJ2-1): DGGITQSPKYLFRKEGQNVTLSCEQNLNHDAMYWYRQDPGQGLRLIYYSQIVNDFQKGDIAEGYSVSREKKESFPLTVTSAQKNPTAFYLCASSLTSGRPYNEQFFGPGTRLTVL.

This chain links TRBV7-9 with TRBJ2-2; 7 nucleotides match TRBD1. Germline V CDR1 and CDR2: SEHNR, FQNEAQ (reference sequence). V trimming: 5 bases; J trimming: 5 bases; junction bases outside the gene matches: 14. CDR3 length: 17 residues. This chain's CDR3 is CASSRGRTGDGTGELFF. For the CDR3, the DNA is TGTGCCAGCAGCAGGGGGCGCACAGGGGATGGGACCGGGGAGCTGTTTTTT.